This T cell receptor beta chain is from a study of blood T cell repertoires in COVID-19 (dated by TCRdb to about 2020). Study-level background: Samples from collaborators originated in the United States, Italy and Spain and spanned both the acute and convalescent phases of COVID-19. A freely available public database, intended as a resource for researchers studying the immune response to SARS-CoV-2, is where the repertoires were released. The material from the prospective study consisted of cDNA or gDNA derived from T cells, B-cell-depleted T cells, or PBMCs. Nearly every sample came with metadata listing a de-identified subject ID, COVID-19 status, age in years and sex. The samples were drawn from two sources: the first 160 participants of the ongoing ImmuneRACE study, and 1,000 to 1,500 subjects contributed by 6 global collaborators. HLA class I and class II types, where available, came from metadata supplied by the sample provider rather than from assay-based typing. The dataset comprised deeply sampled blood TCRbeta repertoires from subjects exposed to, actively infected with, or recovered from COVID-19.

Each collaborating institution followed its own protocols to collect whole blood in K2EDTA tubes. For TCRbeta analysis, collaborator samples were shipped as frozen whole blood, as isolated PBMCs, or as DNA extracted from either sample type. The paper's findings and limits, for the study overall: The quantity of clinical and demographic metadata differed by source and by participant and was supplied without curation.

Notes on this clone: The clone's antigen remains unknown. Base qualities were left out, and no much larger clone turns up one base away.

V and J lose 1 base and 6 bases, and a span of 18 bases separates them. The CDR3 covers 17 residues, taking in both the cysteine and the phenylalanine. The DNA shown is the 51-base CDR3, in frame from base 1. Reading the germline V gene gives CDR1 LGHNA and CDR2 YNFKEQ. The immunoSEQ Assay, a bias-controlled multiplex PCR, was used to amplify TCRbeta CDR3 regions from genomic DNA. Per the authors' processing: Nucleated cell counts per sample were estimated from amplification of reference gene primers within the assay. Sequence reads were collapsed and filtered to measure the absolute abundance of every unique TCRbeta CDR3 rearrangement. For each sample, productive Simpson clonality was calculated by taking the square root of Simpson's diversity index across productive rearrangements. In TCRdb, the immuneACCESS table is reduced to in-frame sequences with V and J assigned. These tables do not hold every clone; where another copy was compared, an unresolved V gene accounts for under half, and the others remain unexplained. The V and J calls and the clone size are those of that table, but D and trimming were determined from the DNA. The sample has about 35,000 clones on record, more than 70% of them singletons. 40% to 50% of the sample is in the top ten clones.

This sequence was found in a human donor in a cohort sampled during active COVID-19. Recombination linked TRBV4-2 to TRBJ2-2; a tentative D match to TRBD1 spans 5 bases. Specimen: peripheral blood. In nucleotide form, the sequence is TGTGCCAGCAGCCAAGTTTCCTGGGGCAGTGGGTCCGGGGAGCTGTTTTTT. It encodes CASSQVSWGSGSGELFF.